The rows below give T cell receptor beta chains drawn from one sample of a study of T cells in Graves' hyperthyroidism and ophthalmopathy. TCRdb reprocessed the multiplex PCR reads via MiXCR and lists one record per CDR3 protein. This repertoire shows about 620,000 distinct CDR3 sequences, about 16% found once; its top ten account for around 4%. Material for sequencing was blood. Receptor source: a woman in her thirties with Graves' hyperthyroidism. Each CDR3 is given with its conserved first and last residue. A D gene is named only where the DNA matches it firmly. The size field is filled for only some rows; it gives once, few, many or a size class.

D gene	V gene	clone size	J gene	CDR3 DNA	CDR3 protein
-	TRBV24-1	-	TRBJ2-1	TGTGCCACCAGTGACCTTCTAGTGGGCCATGAGCAGTTCTTC	CATSDLLVGHEQFF
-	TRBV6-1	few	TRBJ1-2	TGTGCCAGCAGTGAAGTGGCGGGAGCTAACTATGGCTACACCTTC	CASSEVAGANYGYTF
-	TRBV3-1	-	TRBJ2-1	TGTGCCAGCAGCCAAGTCGGACTTTTAAACAATGAGCAGTTCTTC	CASSQVGLLNNEQFF
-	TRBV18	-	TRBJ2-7	TGTGCCAGCTCACCATCGTCGCCTGTGGGCGAGCAGTACTTC	CASSPSSPVGEQYF
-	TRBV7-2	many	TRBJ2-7	TGTGCCAGCAGCTTAGACGAAGAGCAGTACTTC	CASSLDEEQYF
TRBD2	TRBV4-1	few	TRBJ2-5	TGCGCCAGCAGCCAAGATGTGGGGACTAGCGGGGGCCAAGAGACCCAGTACTTC	CASSQDVGTSGGQETQYF
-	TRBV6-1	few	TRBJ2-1	TGTGCCAGCAGTATTAGCCGGTACAATGAGCAGTTCTTC	CASSISRYNEQFF
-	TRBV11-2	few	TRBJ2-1	TGTGCCAGCAGCTCGATCAGGGGGGGGAATTACAATGAGCAGTTCTTC	CASSSIRGGNYNEQFF
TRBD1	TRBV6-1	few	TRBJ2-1	TGTGCCAGCAACGACAGGGACAGGGGATTGAATGAGCAGTTCTTC	CASNDRDRGLNEQFF
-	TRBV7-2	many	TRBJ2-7	TGTGCCAGCAGCCGCGGGTACACCTACGAGCAGTACTTC	CASSRGYTYEQYF
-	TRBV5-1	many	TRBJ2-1	TGCGCCAGCAGCTTGGTATTTGGCAATGAGCAGTTCTTC	CASSLVFGNEQFF
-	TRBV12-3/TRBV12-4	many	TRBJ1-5	TGTGCCAGCAGTTTAGAGGGCAGTCATCAGCCCCAGCATTTT	CASSLEGSHQPQHF
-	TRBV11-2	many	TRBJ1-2	TGTGCCAGCAGCCGACTAGGGGATAATGGCTACACCTTC	CASSRLGDNGYTF
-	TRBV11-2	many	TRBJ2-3	TGTGCCAGCAGCTTAGAGGTCCACACAGATACGCAGTATTTT	CASSLEVHTDTQYF
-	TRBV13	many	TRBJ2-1	TGTGCCAGCAGCTTAGGACGCAAGACGCTTTACAATGAGCAGTTCTTC	CASSLGRKTLYNEQFF
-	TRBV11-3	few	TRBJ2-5	TGTGCCGGCAGCGCTCGGACAGTTCAAGAGACCCAGTACTTC	CAGSARTVQETQYF
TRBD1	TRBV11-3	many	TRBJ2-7	TGTGCCAGCAGCTTAGATCTGACAGGGGCCTACGAGCAGTACTTC	CASSLDLTGAYEQYF
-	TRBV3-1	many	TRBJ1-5	TGTGCCAGCCCCTATCGGCAGGGACTTAGGGGCAATCAGCCCCAGCATTTT	CASPYRQGLRGNQPQHF
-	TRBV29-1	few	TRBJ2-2	TGCAGCGTTGAAGAAGGTAAAACAACGAACACCGGGGAGCTGTTTTTT	CSVEEGKTTNTGELFF
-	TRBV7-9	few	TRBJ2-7	TGTGCCAGCAGCATCCGGACAGATCCCTACGAGCAGTACTTC	CASSIRTDPYEQYF
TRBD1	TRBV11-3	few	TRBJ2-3	TGTGCCAGCAGCGCCAGGGACAGGGAGGGAGATACGCAGTATTTT	CASSARDREGDTQYF
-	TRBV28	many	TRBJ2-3	TGTGCCAGCAGTTTCGTAATTATGGCAGATACGCAGTATTTT	CASSFVIMADTQYF
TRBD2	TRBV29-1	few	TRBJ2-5	TGCAGCGTTGAAGATTGGGCTAGCGGGAGTGGGGAGACCCAGTACTTC	CSVEDWASGSGETQYF
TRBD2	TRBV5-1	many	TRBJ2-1	TGTGCCAGCAGTTTGAGCGGGAGCTACAATGAGCAGTTCTTC	CASSLSGSYNEQFF
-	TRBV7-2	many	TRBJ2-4	TGTGCCAGCAGCTCTTCGGGGATTAACATTCAGTACTTC	CASSSSGINIQYF
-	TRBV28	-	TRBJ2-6	TGTGCCAGCAGTCATGGCCAAAAGGGGGCCAACGTCCTGACTTTC	CASSHGQKGANVLTF
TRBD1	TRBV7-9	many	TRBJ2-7	TGTGCCAGCAGCTCCGCTTGGGACAGCGAGCAGTACTTC	CASSSAWDSEQYF
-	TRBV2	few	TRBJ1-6	TGTGCCAGCAGTGTGGAGTCGGGGGCACCCCTCCACTTT	CASSVESGAPLHF
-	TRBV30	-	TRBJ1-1	TGTGCCTGGAGTGTTCGGGGGGTTGGCACTGAAGCTTTCTTT	CAWSVRGVGTEAFF
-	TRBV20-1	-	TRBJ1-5	TGCAGTGCTAGAGATGAGGGGTACAATCAGCCCCAGCATTTT	CSARDEGYNQPQHF
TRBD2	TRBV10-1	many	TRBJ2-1	TGCGCCAGCAGTGAGTCGTCGGGACTAGCGTCCTACAACGAGCAGTTCTTC	CASSESSGLASYNEQFF
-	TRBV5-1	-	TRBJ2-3	TGCGCCAGCAGCTTGGTTGGGGGCTATTTCACAGATACGCAGTATTTT	CASSLVGGYFTDTQYF
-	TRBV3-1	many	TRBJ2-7	TGTGCCAGCAGCCAAGATTTAAGGGCGCGCTACGAGCAGTACTTC	CASSQDLRARYEQYF
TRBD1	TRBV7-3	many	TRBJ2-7	TGTGCCAGCAGCTCGCCGGGACAGCCACCCTACGAGCAGTACTTC	CASSSPGQPPYEQYF
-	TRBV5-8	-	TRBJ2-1	TGTGCCAGCAGCCACACCGACTTTAATGAGCAGTTCTTC	CASSHTDFNEQFF
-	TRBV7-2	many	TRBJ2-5	TGTGCCAGCAGCTTAGAGGGAAGGGGAGCGTACCAAGAGACCCAGTACTTC	CASSLEGRGAYQETQYF
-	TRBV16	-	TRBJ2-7	TGTGCCAACAGCCAATCGGGGGGCGCAGACGAGCAGTACTTC	CANSQSGGADEQYF
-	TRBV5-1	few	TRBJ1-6	TGCGCCAGCAGCTTGGAAACGCAGCGCTACTATAATTCACCCCTCCACTTT	CASSLETQRYYNSPLHF
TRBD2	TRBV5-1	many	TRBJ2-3	TGCGCCAGCAGCACCCAGCCGGGACTAGAGTCCGGAGATACGCAGTATTTT	CASSTQPGLESGDTQYF
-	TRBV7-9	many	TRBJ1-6	TGTGCCAGCAGCTTAGTGGGAGACCTCCACTTT	CASSLVGDLHF
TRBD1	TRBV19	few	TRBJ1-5	TGTGCCAGTAGTAAAACAGGGGGCCAGCCCCAGCATTTT	CASSKTGGQPQHF
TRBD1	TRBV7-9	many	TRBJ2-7	TGTGCCAGCAGCTTTGGACAGGAGTACTCCTACGAGCAGTACTTC	CASSFGQEYSYEQYF
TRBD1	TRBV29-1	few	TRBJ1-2	TGCAGCGTTCTAGCAGGGGGCGCCTATCTGAGCTATGGCTACACCTTC	CSVLAGGAYLSYGYTF
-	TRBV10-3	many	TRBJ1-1	TGTGCCATCAGTGAGGGTATGAACACTGAAGCTTTCTTT	CAISEGMNTEAFF
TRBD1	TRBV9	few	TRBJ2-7	TGTGCCAGCAGCGCCTCCGGGACAGGGGGCTACGAGCAGTACTTC	CASSASGTGGYEQYF
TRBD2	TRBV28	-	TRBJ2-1	TGTGCCAGCAGTTCCCTACAACCGGGACTAGTGGATGAGCAGTTCTTC	CASSSLQPGLVDEQFF